This section outlines one TCR beta chain sequence together with its context. Its antigen remains unknown. Clones were read by immunoSEQ multiplex PCR, and TCRdb kept only the in-frame ones, dropping some. The repertoire includes hundreds of thousands of clones, 90% of them detected once, and approximately 3% sits in the top ten. These data belong to a study of cytomegalovirus exposure and HLA in healthy donors. Study results and limitations: A few CMV-associated chains were confirmed in vitro to be specific for CMV antigens. Reported results showed that the classifier diagnosed cytomegalovirus status with high specificity and sensitivity.

The CDR3 extends over 13 amino acids. CDR1 is MNHEY, CDR2 SVGAGI, per germline. Trimming removed 6 bases from V and 4 bases from J, with 12 bases in between. This receptor was identified in a woman in her twenties or thirties in good health and CMV-seronegative. Sequencing was carried out using PBMCs. The rearrangement links TRBV6-5 to TRBJ1-1; D ambiguous. The CDR3 DNA reads as TGTGCCAGCAGAAAAGACGGGGTCACTGAAGCTTTCTTT. Protein sequence: CASRKDGVTEAFF.